Shown below are 15 T cell receptor beta chains from a single sample sequenced in a study of identical twins. TCRdb itself ran the 5' RACE reads through MiXCR, one entry per CDR3 protein. The table lists a few hundred thousand distinct CDR3 sequences, roughly 9.8% of them singletons, with 7% to 8.5% in the top ten. The sample was also reused in another study, on yellow fever vaccine responses in identical twins.

Sequences were obtained from CD8+ T cells sorted from blood. These receptors were taken from a woman younger than 35 in good health.

This clonotype turned up a few times. The chain recombines TRBV24-1 with TRBJ2-1; D is unresolved. The length of the CDR3 is 16 residues. Trimming took 1 base from V and 0 from J, leaving 9 bases between them. Germline V gives CDR1 KGHDR, CDR2 SFDVKD. CDR3 region: CATSDLSAGSYNEQFF. The CDR3 region has the DNA TGTGCCACCAGTGATTTATCGGCAGGCTCCTACAATGAGCAGTTCTTC.

This clonotype was picked up many times. This CDR3 is CASSLFLAGNTDTQYF. The CDR3 DNA reads TGTGCCAGCAGCTTATTCCTAGCGGGGAACACAGATACGCAGTATTTT. The chain uses TRBV7-9 and TRBJ2-3; TRBD2 agrees at 9 bases. CDR1 and CDR2 from the germline V gene are SEHNR and FQNEAQ (reference sequence). This CDR3 is 16 amino acids long. Trimming removed 2 bases from V and 2 bases from J; junction bases left unmatched: 5.

Regarding this clonotype: Just one base apart from a much larger clone, this may be a read error. The chain couples TRBV5-1 to TRBJ2-7; TRBD1 agrees at 10 bases. The CDR3 length is 15 residues. Germline CDR1 and CDR2: SGHRS and YFSETQ. The CDR3 protein is CAGSLFGTGEHEQYF. In nucleotides, the CDR3 is TGCGCCGGCAGCTTATTTGGGACAGGGGAGCACGAGCAGTACTTC.

The genes are TRBV4-3 and TRBJ1-2; D perhaps matches TRBD1 (6 bases). The V end was cut by 4 bases, the J end by 4 bases, with 19 bases between. The CDR3 has 16 residues. CDR1 is LGHNA and CDR2 is YSLEER in the germline V gene. The CDR3, as DNA: TGCGCCAGCAGCCGCCTCGCAGCGGACAGCAGCTATGGCTACACCTTC. Its translation: CASSRLAADSSYGYTF.

V usage is TRBV19 and J usage is TRBJ1-1, with D perhaps matching TRBD1 (5 bases). From germline, CDR1 is LNHDA and CDR2 SQIVND (reference sequence). The CDR3 is made up of 12 amino acids. The V end lost 7 bases, the J end lost 5 bases, and 11 bases lay between the germline ends. CDR3 loop: CASTWGKTEAFF. DNA of the CDR3: TGTGCCAGTACCTGGGGGAAGACTGAAGCTTTCTTT.

This clonotype was recorded at least ten times. The genes are TRBV5-6 and TRBJ2-7, with D hard to call. Trimming cost V 0 bases and J 4 bases, with 8 bases left between them. CDR1 and CDR2 (germline): SGHDT, YYEEEE. CDR3 length: 13 amino acids. The CDR3 nucleotides read TGTGCCAGCAGCTTGGGCAGTAAATACGAGCAGTACTTC. Protein: CASSLGSKYEQYF.

The chain links TRBV27 to TRBJ2-1, with D possibly called TRBD1 or TRBD2 (5 bases each). The V end was cut by 6 bases, the J end by 6 bases, with 15 bases between. This CDR3 is 14 amino acids long. The V gene's germline CDR1 is MNHEY and CDR2 SMNVEV (reference sequence). The CDR3 nucleotides are TGTGCCAGCAGGGACGGGACCCCAGGCAATGAGCAGTTCTTC. It encodes CASRDGTPGNEQFF.

The genes are TRBV15 and TRBJ2-1; 10 bases are a match to TRBD1. Trimming removed 1 base from V and 7 bases from J; junction bases left unmatched: 7. The germline V gene has CDR1 LNHNV and CDR2 YYDKDF (reference sequence). The CDR3 has 16 residues. The CDR3 DNA reads as TGTGCCACCAGCAGAGCGGGGACAGGGGTCCGAAATGAGCAGTTCTTC. Its protein is CATSRAGTGVRNEQFF. Full variable domain (rest looked up from reference TRBV15 and TRBJ2-1): DAMVIQNPRYQVTQFGKPVTLSCSQTLNHNVMYWYQQKSSQAPKLLFHYYDKDFNNEADTPDNFQSRRPNTSFCFLDIRSPGLGDTAMYLCATSRAGTGVRNEQFFGPGTRLTVL.

The chain is built from TRBV28 and TRBJ2-7, with D perhaps given as TRBD1 or TRBD2 (5 bases each). The CDR3 loop spans 13 amino acids. The ends were cut back, 6 bases at V and 2 bases at J, with 11 bases in the middle. Germline loops: CDR1 MDHEN, CDR2 SYDVKM. CDR3 nucleotides: TGTGCCAGCAGCATGGGGGAACCCTACGAGCAGTACTTC. Amino acids: CASSMGEPYEQYF.

In its sample, this clonotype was seen many times. The genes are TRBV7-8 and TRBJ2-7, with no clear D. V was trimmed by 2 bases and J by 2 bases, leaving 19 bases between them. Germline CDR1 SGHVS, CDR2 FQNEAQ. The CDR3 runs to 17 residues. Here the CDR3 reads CASSLRVAVALPYEQYF. Written as DNA, the CDR3 is TGTGCCAGCAGCTTAAGGGTTGCGGTGGCACTACCCTACGAGCAGTACTTC.

The chain employs TRBV7-9 and TRBJ2-5, with D maybe TRBD2 (5 bases). The CDR3 runs to 17 residues. Germline V gene sequence: CDR1 SEHNR, CDR2 FQNEAQ (reference sequence). V shed 5 bases and J shed 0 bases, with 19 bases lying between them. CDR3 DNA sequence: TGTGCCAGCAGCACGGTGCGGGCATTTTTCCACCAAGAGACCCAGTACTTC. Amino acid sequence: CASSTVRAFFHQETQYF.

The chain links TRBV11-2 to TRBJ2-3; 7 positions agree with TRBD2. V lost 3 bases, J lost 0 bases, and 12 bases stayed unmatched. Germline V gene lookup returns CDR1 SGHAT and CDR2 FQNNGV. The CDR3 loop spans 18 amino acids. The CDR3 sequence is CASSFGLVGTSSTDTQYF. CDR3 bases: TGTGCCAGCAGCTTCGGACTAGTGGGCACCTCGAGCACAGATACGCAGTATTTT.

This clonotype showed up many times. The gene calls are TRBV21-1 and TRBJ2-4; the table's D call TRBD2 went unverified against the DNA. TRBV21-1 is shown as a pseudogene. The CDR3 is made up of 17 amino acids. The CDR3: CASSKPGGKLAKNIQYF. The CDR3 DNA is TGTGCCAGCAGCAAACCGGGAGGAAAATTAGCCAAAAACATTCAGTACTTC.

This clonotype has more than one count but fewer than ten. The rearrangement joins TRBV3-1 to TRBJ2-2; the D is unclear. Germline CDR1 LGHDT, CDR2 YNNKEL (reference sequence). Between the trimmed V and J ends, which lost 5 bases and 7 bases, there was a span of 11 bases. The CDR3 consists of 13 residues. Here the CDR3 DNA reads TGTGCCAGCAGCTCCAGTGGCGACGGGGAGCTGTTTTTT. It specifies CASSSSGDGELFF. The full variable domain, completed using reference TRBV3-1 and TRBJ2-2, is DTAVSQTPKYLVTQMGNDKSIKCEQNLGHDTMYWYKQDSKKFLKIMFSYNNKELIINETVPNRFSPKSPDKAHLNLHINSLELGDSAVYFCASSSSGDGELFFGEGSRLTVL.

In this sample, this clonotype turned up a few times. The gene calls are TRBV20-1 and TRBJ2-4; D is tentatively TRBD1 or TRBD2 (5 bases each). Trimming left V 0 bases short and J 0 bases short, with 6 bases between. The CDR3 is 14 residues long. Per the germline V gene, CDR1 is DFQATT and CDR2 is SNEGSKA (reference sequence). CDR3 protein: CSARERGAKNIQYF. DNA for the CDR3: TGCAGTGCTAGAGAGAGGGGAGCCAAAAACATTCAGTACTTC.